One T cell receptor (beta chain) is described in this entry. It has no known antigen specificity. No per-base quality is available; no much larger clone lies one base away. The donors belonged to the validation cohort of around 110 subjects, which was separate from the approximately 700-subject first cohort. Cut back by 1 base and 6 bases, the V and J ends lie 18 bases apart. Based on the germline V gene, the CDR1 and CDR2 sequences are SQVTM and ANQGSEA. From the cysteine through the phenylalanine, the CDR3 covers 16 amino acids. The DNA shown is the 48-base CDR3, in frame from base 1. This sample is part of a study of cytomegalovirus exposure and HLA in healthy donors (dated by TCRdb to between 2016 and 2019). Study-level background: According to a later analysis, the 120 or so validation repertoires were produced on the same platform as the 700 or so repertoires of the first cohort. The study aimed to test whether signatures of past pathogen exposure could be identified by cataloging public T cell receptors. In addition to the first cohort of several hundred subjects, a separate validation cohort of 120 different subjects was used. The study combined high-throughput TCR immunosequencing, statistical association of individual TCRs with disease status, and machine learning to predict cytomegalovirus infection status. Overall study results and their limits: A total of fewer than 200 TCR beta chains were listed by the study as associated with cytomegalovirus. In vitro tests confirmed that a few of the cytomegalovirus-associated TCR beta chains recognize cytomegalovirus antigens. In a later analysis, TCRs clustered in the first cohort were found to also tend to co-occur in the 100 to 150 validation repertoires, with 85% to 95% of cluster scores above 0. A later analysis had no HLA typing for the validation cohort, so co-occurrence there was scored across all 110 or so repertoires. The classifier was reported to diagnose cytomegalovirus status with high specificity and sensitivity in both the original and validation cohorts. While some public TCRs were present in many individuals, most TCR sequences turned up only very rarely across donors. The authors suggested that the approach could potentially be extended to other disease states and immunological phenotypes.

Receptor libraries were prepared by the immunoSEQ multiplex PCR assay. Processing in the source paper ran as follows. To diagnose cytomegalovirus status from the catalog of TCR beta chain sequences, a statistical classification framework was built. As stored in TCRdb, this immuneACCESS dataset retains in-frame rearrangements with V and J assigned. A fraction of the clones does not appear; measured against another copy, unresolved V genes explain less than half of the discrepancy, and the remainder lacks a known reason. The V and J calls and clone size come from that table; D and trimming were worked out from the DNA. The sample table shows about 98,000 clones, and roughly 87% are seen once. Clones ranked in the top ten supply approximately 6.3% of the sample.

The TCR was taken from a man younger than 35 in good health and CMV-seropositive. The receptor chain draws on TRBV29-1 and TRBJ2-2; TRBD1 is perhaps the D gene, given 6 matching bases. Sequencing used PBMCs. CDR3 loop: CSVEGGPGDPAGELFF. The DNA sequence is TGCAGCGTTGAAGGAGGCCCAGGGGATCCTGCCGGGGAGCTGTTTTTT.